Below, 9 T cell receptor beta chains from the same sample are listed, as sequenced in a study of metastatic and nonmetastatic thyroid tumors. TCRdb reanalyzed the PCR reads with MiXCR. Counted here are 25,000 or so clones, 16% occurring once; the ten biggest clones make up about 4.2%. Ahead of thyroid surgery, no patient had received treatment of any kind. Sequences were obtained from blood. The receptor source for this set is a female donor with papillary thyroid cancer or a benign thyroid nodule (not recorded which). Some clones in this sample may be carry-over from other donors' samples.

The chain employs TRBV28 and TRBJ1-5; the match to TRBD1 covers 7 bases. The CDR3 is 15 residues long. With 6 bases clipped from V and 6 bases from J, the junction kept 11 bases outside the gene matches. Per germline, CDR1 MDHEN and CDR2 SYDVKM. The DNA for the CDR3 is TGTGCCAGCAGATCCCGGACAGGTCCTAGTCAGCCCCAGCATTTT. It yields the protein CASRSRTGPSQPQHF.

The chain uses TRBV30 and TRBJ2-7; 7 bases agree with TRBD1. CDR1 is GTSNPN and CDR2 is SVGIG in the germline V gene (reference sequence). The J segment lost 6 bases and the V segment lost 6 bases, leaving 11 bases of the junction unmatched. This CDR3 is 13 amino acids long. CDR3 amino acids: CACTGQLNGEQYF. In nucleotides, the CDR3 is TGTGCCTGTACGGGACAGCTCAATGGCGAGCAGTACTTC.

This clone was seen ten or more times. This chain joins TRBV12-3 or TRBV12-4 and TRBJ2-3; D remains unclear. The CDR3 is 14 amino acids. Trimming took 2 bases from V and 3 from J, leaving 9 bases between them. CDR3 sequence reads: CASSLRVGTDTQYF. CDR3 sequence (DNA): TGTGCCAGCAGTTTAAGGGTTGGGACAGATACGCAGTATTTT.

This clone was recorded many times. Here the CDR3 omits its conserved ending phenylalanine or tryptophan, so a read error is the likely source. This chain links TRBV4-1 with TRBJ1-2; tentatively, D is TRBD1 (5 bases). V dropped 3 bases and J dropped 3 bases, with 14 bases sitting between them. CDR1 and CDR2 (germline): MGHRA, YSYEKL. The CDR3 loop spans 15 amino acids. The CDR3 nucleotides are TGCGCCAGCAGCCATTCAGGGCGTTTGGACTATGGCTACACCTCC. Amino acids: CASSHSGRLDYGYTS.

This clone is medium-sized. V usage is TRBV20-1 and J usage is TRBJ1-6, with a weak D call TRBD1 (6 bases). Deletions cut 2 bases from V and 4 bases from J, with 15 bases between. Germline V gene sequence: CDR1 DFQATT, CDR2 SNEGSKA (reference sequence). This CDR3 has 16 amino acids. The CDR3 DNA is TGCAGTGCTAGAACCCCAGGACAGCCTTATAATTCACCCCTCCACTTT. Translation: CSARTPGQPYNSPLHF.

Ten or more counts support this clone. The V call is TRBV6-5, the J call TRBJ2-3, with TRBD2 matching over 10 bases. This CDR3 is 18 amino acids long. Looked up from germline, CDR1 is MNHEY and CDR2 is SVGAGI. The trim removed 4 bases at V and 6 bases at J, leaving 16 bases unmatched. The CDR3 loop is CASSSPNSSGRGGDTQYF. CDR3 DNA sequence: TGTGCCAGCAGTTCGCCTAACTCTAGCGGGAGAGGAGGTGATACGCAGTATTTT.

This clone was observed once. The chain is built from TRBV20-1 and TRBJ2-1, with 7 bases aligning to TRBD2. Germline V CDR1 and CDR2: DFQATT, SNEGSKA (reference sequence). V was clipped by 8 bases and J by 9 bases; unmatched bases: 13. The CDR3 runs to 13 residues. CDR3 bases: TGCAGTCCTTTAGTGGGAGGGCTAGGTGAGCAGTTCTTC. It is translated as CSPLVGGLGEQFF.

This clone was picked up many times. The genes are TRBV2 and TRBJ1-4; the D is unclear. The length of the CDR3 is 13 residues. CDR1 and CDR2 (germline): SNHLY, FYNNEI. V was cut by 7 bases and J by 3 bases, with 9 bases left in between. For the CDR3, the DNA is TGTGCCAGCAAAGTGCAGGCTAATGAAAAACTGTTTTTT. Translating gives CASKVQANEKLFF.

The chain's CDR3 is CATSDPHYRENADTQYF. The DNA of the CDR3 is TGTGCCACCAGTGATCCCCACTATCGTGAGAATGCAGATACGCAGTATTTT. V usage is TRBV24-1 and J usage is TRBJ2-3; D ambiguous. CDR3 length: 17 residues. V shed 3 bases and J shed 4 bases, with 19 bases lying between them. Germline CDR1 reads KGHDR; CDR2 reads SFDVKD.